This TCR beta chain appears in the sequencing data of a study of blood T cell repertoires in COVID-19. Study context: The samples span acute and convalescent COVID-19 from the United States, Italy and Spain. T cells, B-cell-depleted T cells, or PBMCs supplied cDNA or gDNA.

The repertoire was sequenced with immunoSEQ multiplex PCR; TCRdb's copy has only in-frame clones and lacks some. The data show 200,000 or so clones, roughly nine tenths seen once. Germline trimming cut 5 bases from V and 0 bases from J; bases unmatched to any gene: 4. Looked up from germline, CDR1 is SGHTA and CDR2 is FQGNSA. There are 16 residues in the CDR3. This clone came up a few times. The sequenced sample consisted of peripheral blood. The chain uses TRBV7-2 and TRBJ2-6; TRBD2 agrees at 7 bases. The receptor was derived from a woman between 45 and 60 years old with acute or convalescent COVID-19. The CDR3 DNA reads TGTGCCAGCAGCCTCGTAGCGGGCTCTGGGGCCAACGTCCTGACTTTC. The encoded protein is CASSLVAGSGANVLTF.